Listed here are 29 T cell receptor beta chains from one sample, sequenced in a study of kidney transplant recipient with SARS-CoV-2 infection. TCRdb reanalysed the reads using MiXCR and keeps one entry per CDR3 protein. The data show about 240,000 distinct CDR3 sequences, under 35% seen once. The material was a blood sample, obtained at baseline and on day 111 from a kidney transplant recipient. Receptors originate from a male patient between 25 and 39 years old who had COVID-19 and was a kidney transplant recipient. The graft donor may be the source of some T cells.

With respect to this clonotype: A read error may explain this, as a much larger clone is one base away. V and J are TRBV7-8 and TRBJ1-2, with D uncertain. This CDR3 has 17 residues. V gave up 5 bases and J gave up 4 bases, with 23 bases separating them. CDR1 is SGHVS, CDR2 FQNEAQ, per germline. The CDR3 sequence is CASSRFGFTRRTYGYTF. DNA of the CDR3: TGTGCCAGCAGCAGGTTTGGGTTTACCCGAAGGACCTATGGCTACACCTTC.

Turning to this clonotype: This may be a read error: a much more frequent sequence differs by one nucleotide. The J gene is TRBJ2-5, the V gene TRBV7-2; D assignment may be TRBD1 or TRBD2 (6 bases each). The CDR3 covers 15 residues. The V end was cut by 1 base, the J end by 9 bases, with 18 bases between. CDR1 is SGHTA and CDR2 is FQGNSA in the germline V gene. This chain's CDR3 is CASSLVRYPGEAQYF. Here the CDR3 DNA reads TGTGCCAGCAGCTTAGTTCGCTATCCAGGGGAGGCCCAGTACTTC.

This clonotype was counted many times. The chain recombines TRBV14 with TRBJ2-7; D is possibly TRBD1 (5 bases). The V end was cut by 4 bases, the J end by 4 bases, with 23 bases between. The CDR3 consists of 17 residues. Germline V gives CDR1 SGHDN, CDR2 FVKESK. The DNA of the CDR3 is TGTGCCAGCAGCCCCCGCTTGGGGCTATCCCCTGGATACGAGCAGTACTTC. The encoded protein is CASSPRLGLSPGYEQYF.

This clonotype was observed many times. As DNA, the CDR3 is TGTGCCAGCAGCCCGAGGACAGGGGGCTTGAGTGGGGCCAACGTCCTGACTTTC. Translated, it gives CASSPRTGGLSGANVLTF. J is TRBJ2-6 and V is TRBV11-2, with 11 bases lining up with TRBD1. Trimming took 5 bases from V and 3 from J; bases not matched to a gene: 9. This CDR3 comprises 18 residues. Germline values: CDR1 SGHAT, CDR2 FQNNGV.

Worth noting for this clonotype: This clone may be a read error of a much larger clone one base away. This chain joins TRBV7-8 and TRBJ2-2; D possibly corresponds to TRBD1 (5 bases). CDR3 size: 15 residues. Trimming removed 4 bases at V and 6 bases at J, with 15 bases between. From germline, CDR1 is SGHVS and CDR2 FQNEAQ. In nucleotides, the CDR3 is TGTGCCAGCAGCTCCAGGGTCCAGTCGGCCGGGGAGCTGTTTTTT. Translation: CASSSRVQSAGELFF.

Ten or more counts support this clonotype. This chain links TRBV27 with TRBJ1-5; no reliable D call. There are 14 residues in the CDR3. Germline V gives CDR1 MNHEY, CDR2 SMNVEV (reference sequence). Trimming removed 3 bases from V and 0 bases from J, with 6 bases in between. The CDR3 nucleotides are TGTGCCAGCAGTTTCCGTAATAGCAATCAGCCCCAGCATTTT. It is translated as CASSFRNSNQPQHF.

Many counts were recorded for this clonotype. This chain joins TRBV10-3 and TRBJ2-7, with 16 positions matching TRBD2. J was trimmed by 5 bases and V by 6 bases; bases with no gene match: 7. Per germline, CDR1 ENHRY and CDR2 SYGVKD. This CDR3 spans 16 amino acids. The CDR3 sequence is CAIRGTSGRGGHEQYF. The DNA for the CDR3 is TGTGCCATCAGGGGGACTAGCGGGAGGGGAGGACACGAGCAGTACTTC.

This clonotype showed up many times. The gene calls are TRBV6-5 and TRBJ2-7, with a tentative D call TRBD1 (5 bases). V was trimmed by 5 bases and J by 3 bases, leaving 17 bases between them. The CDR3 contains 15 residues. Looked up from germline, CDR1 is MNHEY and CDR2 is SVGAGI. CDR3 region: CASSDPNRLFYEQYF. DNA for the CDR3: TGTGCCAGCAGTGACCCGAACAGGTTATTCTACGAGCAGTACTTC.

A few counts support this clonotype. This chain connects TRBV3-1 to TRBJ1-1; unclear D gene. From germline, CDR1 is LGHDT and CDR2 YNNKEL (reference sequence). The CDR3 is made up of 17 amino acids. V lost 5 bases and J 4 bases, leaving 23 bases between the germline ends. The chain's CDR3 is CASSACRPTSIRTEAFF. Written as DNA, the CDR3 is TGTGCCAGCAGCGCATGCCGTCCCACTTCAATTCGCACTGAAGCTTTCTTT.

With regard to this clonotype: An end of the junction does not agree with germline; a read error may underlie this. The chain joins TRBV6-2 or TRBV6-3 to TRBJ2-2; 7 bases agree with TRBD1. CDR1 MNHEY and CDR2 SVGEGT come from the germline V gene. CDR3 length equals 14 residues. The CDR3 DNA reads TGTGCCAGCAGTTACTCAGGGGGCACCGGGGAGCCGTTTTTT. Translating it yields CASSYSGGTGEPFF.

This clonotype has at least ten counts. This chain links TRBV4-1 with TRBJ1-1; tentatively, D is TRBD1 (5 bases). The CDR3 is 13 residues long. Per germline, CDR1 MGHRA and CDR2 YSYEKL. V lost 1 base and J lost 11, with 14 bases in between. CDR3 residues: CASSQVMGQVAFF. In nucleotides, the CDR3 is TGCGCCAGCAGCCAAGTAATGGGGCAGGTCGCTTTCTTT.

The table lists this clonotype with many counts. V and J are TRBV30 and TRBJ2-5; D gene uncertain. With 5 bases removed from V and 1 base from J, the gap between germline ends came to 14 bases. The germline V gene encodes CDR1 GTSNPN and CDR2 SVGIG (reference sequence). This CDR3 is 14 amino acids long. This CDR3 reads CAWSTSGPQETQYF. CDR3 coding DNA: TGTGCCTGGTCTACGTCAGGTCCCCAAGAGACCCAGTACTTC.

As to this clonotype: Since a much larger clone is just one base distant, this may be a read error. The rearrangement joins TRBV28 to TRBJ1-5; D remains ambiguous. The germline V gene has CDR1 MDHEN and CDR2 SYDVKM. This CDR3 has 15 residues. The CDR3 nucleotides are TGTGCCAGCAGCCTAGGGTTATCCAGCAAGCAGCCCCAGCATTTT. It encodes CASSLGLSSKQPQHF.

The chain carries TRBV30 and TRBJ1-6; D gene ambiguous. Deletions cut 3 bases from V and 7 bases from J, with 10 bases between. The CDR3 contains 13 residues. Germline assignment: CDR1 GTSNPN and CDR2 SVGIG (reference sequence). CDR3 DNA sequence: TGTGCCTGGAGGGACTCTCTCAATTCACCCCTCCACTTT. This translates into CAWRDSLNSPLHF.

Comment on this clonotype: Being one base from a much bigger clone, this may be a read error. The rearrangement uses TRBV7-3 and TRBJ1-1; D ambiguous. The V end was cut by 2 bases, the J end by 6 bases, with 13 bases between. The V gene's germline CDR1 is SGHTA and CDR2 FQGTGA. The CDR3 loop spans 14 amino acids. CDR3: CASSLGGCDAEAFF. As DNA, the CDR3 is TGTGCCAGCAGCTTAGGAGGGTGCGACGCTGAAGCTTTCTTT.

This clonotype was detected once. A read error may explain this, as a much larger clone is one base away. The rearrangement uses TRBV11-2 and TRBJ2-2; D gene ambiguous. The germline gives CDR1 SGHAT, CDR2 FQNNGV. V shed 8 bases and J shed 6 bases, with 10 bases lying between them. The CDR3 totals 12 residues. The CDR3 nucleotides are TGTGCCAGCTTCTCTGAGGCCGGGGAGCTGTTTTTT. It codes for CASFSEAGELFF.

This clonotype was counted at least ten times. This chain links TRBV12-2 with TRBJ1-1; the table calls TRBD1, which could not be checked here. TRBV12-2 is marked as a pseudogene. This CDR3 is 15 amino acids long. CDR3 in DNA: TGTGCAAGTCGCTGCCAGGACAGGCTGAACACTGAAGCTTTCTTT. Translating gives CASRCQDRLNTEAFF.

This clonotype was recorded at least ten times. The chain joins TRBV2 to TRBJ1-5; 7 bases align to TRBD1. Trimming at V came to 5 bases and at J to 15 bases, leaving 7 bases not matched to a gene. CDR1 is SNHLY, CDR2 FYNNEI, per germline. This CDR3 is 11 amino acids long. CDR3 region: CASSQGQTAHF. The CDR3 coding sequence is TGTGCCAGCAGTCAGGGACAGACGGCGCATTTT.

The chain links TRBV28 to TRBJ1-2, with D possibly TRBD1 on 5 matching bases. The V gene lost 8 bases and the J gene lost 3 bases, with 19 bases spanning the gap. Per the germline V gene, CDR1 is MDHEN and CDR2 is SYDVKM. The CDR3 is made up of 15 amino acids. The CDR3 nucleotides are TGTGCCAGCGGACCAACGGTGGGGGGTTACTATGGCTACACCTTC. It codes for CASGPTVGGYYGYTF.

This clonotype occurred many times. The chain couples TRBV7-2 to TRBJ2-7; D might be TRBD1 or TRBD2, each matching 6 bases. Germline loops: CDR1 SGHTA, CDR2 FQGNSA. CDR3 length equals 16 residues. V dropped 5 bases and J dropped 4 bases, with 21 bases sitting between them. The CDR3 protein is CASSDTGTPGGYEQYF. CDR3 nucleotide sequence: TGTGCCAGCAGCGATACCGGGACACCCGGGGGATACGAGCAGTACTTC.

This clonotype was detected many times. V is TRBV19 and J is TRBJ2-1; D is unresolved. The length of the CDR3 is 11 residues. Germline lookup yields CDR1 LNHDA and CDR2 SQIVND (reference sequence). Trimming removed 10 bases from V and 6 bases from J, with 10 bases in between. Written as DNA, the CDR3 is TGTGCCATTAGGGTCTTCAATGAGCAGTTCTTC. This translates into CAIRVFNEQFF. Drawing the rest from reference TRBV19 and TRBJ2-1, the complete variable domain is DGGITQSPKYLFRKEGQNVTLSCEQNLNHDAMYWYRQDPGQGLRLIYYSQIVNDFQKGDIAEGYSVSREKKESFPLTVTSAQKNPTAFYLCAIRVFNEQFFGPGTRLTVL.

Ten or more counts support this clonotype. The genes are TRBV7-2 and TRBJ1-2; D gene ambiguous. Trimming took off 5 bases at V and 4 bases at J, with 23 bases between the two ends. Germline CDR1 is SGHTA and CDR2 is FQGNSA. The CDR3 contains 17 residues. The CDR3 nucleotides are TGTGCCAGCAGCGTCGACCCCAGAGACGGAAAGACCTATGGCTACACCTTC. Encoded protein: CASSVDPRDGKTYGYTF.

The sample holds one count of this clonotype. A much larger clone sits a single nucleotide away, making a read error possible. CDR3 nucleotides: TGTGCCGTCAGTGAGTCGAGATGGGGGGCCGGGGAGCTGTTTTTT. Its translation is CAVSESRWGAGELFF. The chain employs TRBV10-3 and TRBJ2-2; D might be TRBD2 (6 bases). The CDR3 extends over 15 amino acids. Per the germline V gene, CDR1 is ENHRY and CDR2 is SYGVKD.

On this clonotype: Possible read error: a much larger clone is one base away. V is TRBV6-1 and J is TRBJ1-2, with no clear D. The V gene lost 4 bases and the J gene lost 4 bases, with 22 bases spanning the gap. CDR3 length: 17 residues. Germline CDR1 reads MNHNS; CDR2 reads SASEGT. The DNA for the CDR3 is TGTGCCAGCAGTGCCTATACCTCTACGCGAAAGACCTATGGCTACACCTTC. It is translated as CASSAYTSTRKTYGYTF.

As regards this clonotype: A much larger clone sits a single nucleotide away, making a read error possible. The chain couples TRBV11-2 to TRBJ2-7; a weak D match, TRBD2 (6 bases). Germline CDR1 is SGHAT and CDR2 is FQNNGV. CDR3 size: 14 residues. Trimming took off 5 bases at V and 2 bases at J, with 13 bases between the two ends. The CDR3 region is CASSTGLNPYEQYF. The CDR3 DNA is TGTGCCAGCAGCACCGGACTAAACCCCTACGAGCAGTACTTC.

This clonotype was observed at least ten times. The rearrangement joins TRBV9 to TRBJ1-2, with unresolved D. The length of the CDR3 is 11 residues. V gave up 3 bases and J gave up 8 bases, with 8 bases separating them. Per germline, CDR1 SGDLS and CDR2 YYNGEE. CDR3 sequence: CASSAPAGYTF. CDR3 nucleotides: TGTGCCAGCAGCGCACCTGCCGGCTACACCTTC.

This clonotype was counted a few times. The CDR3 region is CASSNGGPAYEQYF. CDR3 bases: TGTGCCAGCAGCAATGGGGGCCCGGCCTACGAGCAGTACTTC. The chain combines TRBV5-5 with TRBJ2-7; a weak D match, TRBD1 (6 bases). Trimming removed 4 bases at V and 2 bases at J, with 13 bases between. The CDR3 consists of 14 residues. Per germline, CDR1 SGHKS and CDR2 YYEKEE (reference sequence).

This clonotype has just a few counts. The genes are TRBV4-1 and TRBJ2-1; TRBD1 aligns across 8 bases. Germline V gene lookup returns CDR1 MGHRA and CDR2 YSYEKL. The length of the CDR3 is 14 residues. V dropped 6 bases and J dropped 7; count of bases not matched to a gene: 8. CDR3 coding DNA: TGCGCCAGCAGACGCGGACAGGGTAGGAATGAGCAGTTCTTC. Residues: CASRRGQGRNEQFF.

As regards this clonotype: Possible read error: a much larger clone is one base away. V usage is TRBV7-9 and J usage is TRBJ1-2; no clear D gene. Germline CDR1 SEHNR, CDR2 FQNEAQ (reference sequence). This CDR3 region has 11 residues. V gave up 5 bases and J gave up 8 bases, with 9 bases separating them. The CDR3 bases are TGTGCCAGCAGCCTAAAGGACGGCTACACCTTC. Protein: CASSLKDGYTF.